This is a list of T cell receptor beta chains from one sample in a study of blood T cell repertoires in COVID-19. TCRdb's table, derived via immunoSEQ multiplex PCR, lists solely in-frame clones and lacks some. The table records about 670,000 clones, over 80% of them present only once. Material for sequencing was peripheral blood. These receptors originate from a woman under 30 with acute or convalescent COVID-19. CDR3s include the opening cysteine and the closing phenylalanine or tryptophan. The D gene is left open where the match is weak. The size entry is marked missing in some rows and otherwise reads once, few, many or a size class.

D: TRBD1
size: once
V: TRBV5-1
J: TRBJ1-2
length: 13
CDR3: CASRTGSNYGYTF
DNA: TGCGCCAGTCGGACAGGGAGTAACTATGGCTACACCTTC

D: TRBD1
size: -
V: TRBV5-1
J: TRBJ1-2
length: 15
CDR3: CASRGQGTTNYGYTF
DNA: TGCGCCAGCAGAGGACAGGGAACGACTAACTATGGCTACACCTTC

D: TRBD1
size: -
V: TRBV19
J: TRBJ1-1
length: 16
CDR3: CASSRPTGTPNTEAFF
DNA: TGTGCCAGTAGCCGCCCGACAGGGACCCCGAACACTGAAGCTTTCTTT

D: TRBD1
size: once
V: TRBV7-3
J: TRBJ1-2
length: 15
CDR3: CASSLTRDSLFSYTF
DNA: TGTGCCAGCAGCTTAACGCGGGACAGCCTTTTTAGCTACACCTTC

D: TRBD2
size: -
V: TRBV7-2
J: TRBJ2-7
length: 16
CDR3: CASSTRGSGATYEQYF
DNA: TGTGCCAGCAGCACCCGGGGTAGCGGGGCCACCTACGAGCAGTACTTC

D: -
size: -
V: TRBV27
J: TRBJ1-2
length: 12
CDR3: CASSLPGGIYTF
DNA: TGTGCCAGCAGTTTGCCCGGCGGTATCTACACCTTC

D: TRBD2
size: -
V: TRBV2
J: TRBJ2-1
length: 15
CDR3: CASSEGGGGYNEQFF
DNA: TGTGCCAGCAGTGAGGGCGGGGGAGGCTACAATGAGCAGTTCTTC

D: TRBD1
size: -
V: TRBV18
J: TRBJ1-5
length: 17
CDR3: CASSPVRTGRGNQPQHF
DNA: TGTGCCAGCTCACCCGTCAGGACAGGACGGGGCAATCAGCCCCAGCATTTT

D: -
size: -
V: TRBV7-9
J: TRBJ1-2
length: 12
CDR3: CASSPRGLGYTF
DNA: TGTGCCAGCAGTCCTCGAGGGTTGGGCTACACCTTC

D: -
size: -
V: TRBV5-1
J: TRBJ2-4
length: 13
CDR3: CASSLETGDIQYF
DNA: TGCGCCAGCAGCTTGGAAACAGGCGACATTCAGTACTTC

D: TRBD1
size: -
V: TRBV19
J: TRBJ2-7
length: 16
CDR3: CASSNPGTGGSYEQYF
DNA: TGTGCCAGTAGTAACCCCGGGACAGGGGGATCCTACGAGCAGTACTTC

D: TRBD1
size: -
V: TRBV2
J: TRBJ2-7
length: 15
CDR3: CASRTGGNNPYEQYF
DNA: TGTGCCAGCCGGACAGGGGGGAACAACCCCTACGAGCAGTACTTC

D: -
size: -
V: TRBV7-6
J: TRBJ1-1
length: 14
CDR3: CASSLARMNTEAFF
DNA: TGTGCCAGCAGCTTAGCGCGAATGAACACTGAAGCTTTCTTT

D: TRBD1
size: -
V: TRBV27
J: TRBJ1-5
length: 13
CDR3: CASSRTGGGPQHF
DNA: TGTGCCAGCAGTAGAACAGGGGGGGGGCCCCAGCATTTT

D: TRBD1
size: -
V: TRBV7-2
J: TRBJ2-7
length: 15
CDR3: CASSLRTGASYEQYF
DNA: TGTGCCAGCAGCTTAAGGACAGGTGCCTCCTACGAGCAGTACTTC

D: TRBD2
size: -
V: TRBV2
J: TRBJ2-2
length: 14
CDR3: CASRSGGEGGELFF
DNA: TGTGCCAGTCGAAGCGGGGGTGAAGGCGGGGAGCTGTTTTTT

D: TRBD2
size: -
V: TRBV3-1/TRBV3-2
J: TRBJ2-3
length: 16
CDR3: CASSLRLASSTDTQYF
DNA: TGTGCCAGCAGCCTTAGACTAGCGTCTAGCACAGATACGCAGTATTTT

D: TRBD2
size: -
V: TRBV7-3
J: TRBJ2-5
length: 15
CDR3: CASSFTAGGQETQYF
DNA: TGTGCCAGCAGCTTCACAGCGGGGGGGCAAGAGACCCAGTACTTC

D: TRBD1
size: once
V: TRBV10-1
J: TRBJ1-1
length: 17
CDR3: CASSESLGQGVWTEAFF
DNA: TGCGCCAGCAGTGAGTCTTTGGGACAGGGGGTTTGGACTGAAGCTTTCTTT

D: TRBD2
size: once
V: TRBV6-5
J: TRBJ2-7
length: 14
CDR3: CASSYKRGGFEQYF
DNA: TGTGCCAGCAGTTATAAGCGGGGGGGGTTCGAGCAGTACTTC

D: TRBD1
size: -
V: TRBV10-2
J: TRBJ1-3
length: 19
CDR3: CASSESSDRASPSGNTIYF
DNA: TGCGCCAGCAGTGAGTCCTCCGACAGGGCCTCCCCCTCTGGAAACACCATATATTTT

D: TRBD1
size: -
V: TRBV5-8
J: TRBJ2-5
length: 17
CDR3: CASSLGLGTGDGETQYF
DNA: TGTGCCAGCAGCTTGGGGTTAGGGACAGGGGACGGAGAGACCCAGTACTTC

D: -
size: -
V: TRBV3-1/TRBV3-2
J: TRBJ1-2
length: 13
CDR3: CASSQGATYGYTF
DNA: TGTGCCAGCAGCCAGGGGGCTACCTATGGCTACACCTTC

D: -
size: -
V: TRBV6-5
J: TRBJ1-5
length: 13
CDR3: CASSYLFGQPQHF
DNA: TGTGCCAGCAGTTACCTGTTCGGTCAGCCCCAGCATTTT

D: -
size: -
V: TRBV6-5
J: TRBJ2-3
length: 14
CDR3: CATWGRGRTDTQYF
DNA: TGTGCCACCTGGGGGCGGGGGCGCACAGATACGCAGTATTTT

D: TRBD1
size: -
V: TRBV5-1
J: TRBJ2-7
length: 14
CDR3: CASRITGGYYEQYF
DNA: TGCGCCAGCAGAATCACAGGGGGCTACTACGAGCAGTACTTC

D: TRBD1
size: -
V: TRBV24-1
J: TRBJ1-5
length: 18
CDR3: CATSDPQGALYSNQPQHF
DNA: TGTGCCACCAGTGATCCACAGGGGGCCCTTTATAGCAATCAGCCCCAGCATTTT

D: -
size: few
V: TRBV9
J: TRBJ1-2
length: 18
CDR3: CASTYDPGHKLRNYGYTF
DNA: TGTGCCAGCACCTATGATCCGGGACACAAGTTGAGAAACTATGGCTACACCTTC

D: TRBD1
size: once
V: TRBV19
J: TRBJ2-2
length: 16
CDR3: CASSPDRDGVAGELFF
DNA: TGTGCCAGTAGCCCAGACAGGGATGGTGTCGCCGGGGAGCTGTTTTTT

D: -
size: -
V: TRBV7-9
J: TRBJ1-2
length: 14
CDR3: CASSRRGEDYGYTF
DNA: TGTGCCAGCAGCCGTCGTGGAGAAGACTATGGCTACACCTTC

D: -
size: -
V: TRBV30
J: TRBJ1-5
length: 13
CDR3: CAWSVLSNQPQHF
DNA: TGTGCCTGGAGTGTACTGAGCAATCAGCCCCAGCATTTT

D: -
size: -
V: TRBV21-1
J: TRBJ1-1
length: 18
CDR3: CASSKYDRGLVGDTEAFF
DNA: TGTGCCAGCAGCAAATACGACAGGGGGCTCGTTGGCGACACTGAAGCTTTCTTT

D: TRBD1
size: -
V: TRBV24-1
J: TRBJ2-1
length: 15
CDR3: CATSDAGTGAGEQFF
DNA: TGTGCCACCAGTGATGCCGGGACAGGGGCGGGTGAGCAGTTCTTC

D: -
size: -
V: TRBV6-5
J: TRBJ1-1
length: 14
CDR3: CASSPSGANTEAFF
DNA: TGTGCCAGTAGTCCAAGCGGTGCCAACACTGAAGCTTTCTTT

D: TRBD1
size: -
V: TRBV4-1
J: TRBJ2-1
length: 17
CDR3: CASSLLRQGFTYNEQFF
DNA: TGCGCCAGCAGCTTACTGAGACAGGGATTCACCTACAATGAGCAGTTCTTC

D: -
size: -
V: TRBV19
J: TRBJ1-3
length: 16
CDR3: CASSIPSRTAGNTIYF
DNA: TGTGCCAGTAGTATCCCTAGCCGGACGGCTGGAAACACCATATATTTT

D: -
size: -
V: TRBV3-1/TRBV3-2
J: TRBJ2-3
length: 15
CDR3: CASSPRSHSTDTQYF
DNA: TGTGCCAGCAGCCCCAGGTCCCATAGCACAGATACGCAGTATTTT

D: TRBD2
size: -
V: TRBV5-1
J: TRBJ2-1
length: 14
CDR3: CASSPGTSLSEQFF
DNA: TGCGCCAGCAGCCCTGGGACTAGCTTGTCTGAGCAGTTCTTC

D: -
size: once
V: TRBV10-2
J: TRBJ1-5
length: 15
CDR3: CASSESGRADQPQHF
DNA: TGCGCCAGCAGTGAGTCGGGCAGGGCGGATCAGCCCCAGCATTTT

D: TRBD2
size: -
V: TRBV7-9
J: TRBJ2-2
length: 16
CDR3: CASSLGLAGYTGELFF
DNA: TGTGCCAGCAGCCTCGGACTAGCGGGGTACACCGGGGAGCTGTTTTTT

D: -
size: -
V: TRBV10-3
J: TRBJ1-1
length: 13
CDR3: CAICEDWNTEAFF
DNA: TGTGCCATTTGTGAGGACTGGAACACTGAAGCTTTCTTT